This T cell receptor beta chain stems from a study of shared clonotypes between healthy human individuals. The CDR3 sequence is 16 residues long. CDR1 and CDR2 (germline): SGHTS, YDEGEE. Trimming took off 4 bases at V and 5 bases at J, with 22 bases between the two ends. On this clone: Its matching antigen is unknown.

Points from the study as a whole: Generation probabilities were higher for clonotypes shared across all four sorted-subset donors than for unshared ones.

Produced via immunoSEQ multiplex PCR; TCRdb's table is partial and in-frame only. The sample records approximately 2.5 million clones, more than 80% being singletons. The J gene is TRBJ2-7, the V gene TRBV5-8, with D tentatively TRBD2 (6 bases). The material sequenced was naive CD4+ T cells sorted from blood. Noted subset: CD45RA+ positively selected. This sequence was found in a man aged 18-30 years in good health. The CDR3 protein is CASSPRNGGVKNEQYF. Here the CDR3 DNA reads TGTGCCAGCAGCCCAAGGAACGGGGGAGTAAAGAACGAGCAGTACTTC.